The T cell receptor beta chain described here comes from a study of CD8+CD57+ T cells in acquired aplastic anemia. Study-wide context: The study obtained an average of 3.2 ug of DNA from sorted CD4+ and CD8+ cells.

Study-level results: It was found that twenty-nine CD8+ CDR3 sequences were shared between patients and controls.

CDR3 length: 14 amino acids. Germline V gives CDR1 LNHDA, CDR2 SQIVND (reference sequence). V dropped 9 bases and J dropped 5; count of bases not matched to a gene: 10. About this clonotype itself: Its antigen is unknown.

Genomic DNA acted as the template from which TCR beta VDJ combination and CDR3 sequence profiling were carried out. TCRdb itself ran the reads through MiXCR, one entry per CDR3 protein. Among 200,000 to 250,000 distinct CDR3 sequences, about 37% were seen once, and the ten largest hold about 1.1%. The origin of this receptor is a human donor in good health, serving as a control. Specimen: sorted CD4+, CD8+, or CD8+CD57+ T cells (not recorded which) from PBMCs. The rearrangement joins TRBV19 to TRBJ1-2; 9 bases map to TRBD1. DNA for the CDR3: TGTGCCAGCTCAAACCAGGGACAGGGTTATGGCTACACCTTC. It codes for CASSNQGQGYGYTF.